This TCR beta chain was found in a study of early T cells in non-severe SARS-CoV-2 infection. Study information: The authors sequenced bulk RNA from unsorted whole blood, leaving chains unpaired. Study-level results: VDJdb matching favored anti-spike CD8 responses, missing private and CD4 specificities.

This clonotype was recorded at least ten times. Its antigen is unknown. In the library, individual cDNA molecules carried attached unique molecular identifiers. TCRdb fed the 5' RACE reads into MiXCR, producing one record per CDR3 protein. The table shows tens of thousands of distinct CDR3 sequences, with 6% to 7% occurring only once. There are 20 residues in the CDR3. The germline V gene encodes CDR1 DFQATT and CDR2 SNEGSKA (reference sequence). The J segment lost 4 bases and the V segment lost 1 base, leaving 17 bases of the junction unmatched. The origin of this receptor is an adult who was a healthcare worker with PCR-confirmed SARS-CoV-2 infection or an uninfected control (not recorded which). Sequencing was performed on whole blood. The chain uses TRBV20-1 and TRBJ2-3; TRBD2 agrees at 13 bases. DNA of the CDR3: TGCAGTGCTAGAGGATCTACGACTAGCGGGGGGCCGAGGCGTGCAGATACGCAGTATTTT. Translation: CSARGSTTSGGPRRADTQYF.